This T cell receptor beta chain was retrieved from a study of T-cell reconstitution after alpha-beta-depleted transplantation in children. Trimming cost V 2 bases and J 6 bases, with 13 bases left between them. The CDR3 has 15 residues. Germline CDR1 and CDR2: LNHNV and YYDKDF (reference sequence). The table lists this clonotype with many counts. As it was prepared, the TCRbeta library received unique molecular identifiers. TCRdb re-called the PCR reads through MiXCR, storing one row per CDR3 protein. The repertoire consists of over 150,000 distinct CDR3 sequences, with about 14% occurring once and the leading ten covering roughly 13%.

The chain recombines TRBV15 with TRBJ1-4; possibly TRBD1 for D (5 bases). This receptor was taken from a human donor who donated a stem cell graft to a child with acute lymphoblastic leukemia. Sequenced here: PBMCs from the stem cell graft donor, sampled from the stem cell graft. CDR3 bases: TGTGCCACCAGCAGAAGACAGTTTCTGGATGAAAAACTGTTTTTT. This gives the protein CATSRRQFLDEKLFF.